These T cell receptor beta chains were read from a single sample in a study of blood T cell repertoires in COVID-19. TCRdb's table, derived via immunoSEQ multiplex PCR, lists solely in-frame clones and lacks some. The sample includes a few hundred thousand clones, 70% to 90% of them seen just once. The source material was PBMCs or T cells enriched from blood (not recorded which). These receptors were obtained from a man aged 30 to 45 with acute COVID-19. Each CDR3 is given without its conserved first and last residue.

v_gene | CDR3aa
TRBV6-4 | ASKGTPLSGEAF
TRBV6-5 | ASSTGNTEAF
TRBV6-1 | ASSAYRVRVLNTEAF
TRBV3-1/TRBV3-2 | ASRPGEGRNSPLH
TRBV4-2 | ASSQGAGLSEAF
TRBV6-1 | ASSVRVGQAQETQY
TRBV6-6 | ASSQGTSTDTQY
TRBV2 | ASSELGEGLGYT
TRBV7-6 | ASSKGQGANYGYT
TRBV18 | ASSLSLPGHRMGEQY
TRBV3-1/TRBV3-2 | ASSHLGTGSNEQY